Following are 13 T cell receptor beta chains from one sample sequenced in a study of cytomegalovirus exposure and HLA in healthy donors. This table comes from immunoSEQ multiplex PCR, and its TCRdb copy is limited to in-frame clones, with some not included. The data hold some 80,000 clones, with roughly 95% observed a single time. The sample consisted of PBMCs. The receptors stem from a man between 18 and 35 years old in good health and CMV-seropositive.

The CDR3 DNA is TGTGCCATCAGTGAGAAGGGGGAACGGGGCGAGCAGTACTTC. Residues: CAISEKGERGEQYF. The rearrangement links TRBV10-3 to TRBJ2-7; TRBD1 might be the D (6 bases). Trimming removed 2 bases at V and 6 bases at J, with 14 bases between. From germline, CDR1 is ENHRY and CDR2 SYGVKD. The CDR3 runs to 14 residues.

The chain links TRBV7-8 to TRBJ2-7; D gene unclear. Trimming stripped 2 bases from V and 2 bases from J, with 10 bases between. The CDR3 covers 14 residues. Germline V gene data show CDR1 as SGHVS and CDR2 as FQNEAQ. DNA for the CDR3: TGTGCCAGCAGCTTACCGGGTCACCCCTACGAGCAGTACTTC. Translation gives CASSLPGHPYEQYF.

The V gene is TRBV18, the J gene TRBJ1-1, with D perhaps matching TRBD1 (6 bases). The V gene lost 2 bases and the J gene lost 3 bases, with 10 bases spanning the gap. CDR1 is KGHSH, CDR2 LQKENI, per germline. This CDR3 contains 14 residues. The CDR3: CASSPGEGDTEAFF. The DNA for the CDR3 is TGTGCCAGCTCACCAGGGGAGGGGGACACTGAAGCTTTCTTT. Full variable domain (outside the CDR3, taken from reference TRBV18 and TRBJ1-1): NAGVMQNPRHLVRRRGQEARLRCSPMKGHSHVYWYRQLPEEGLKFMVYLQKENIIDESGMPKERFSAEFPKEGPSILRIQQVVRGDSAAYFCASSPGEGDTEAFFGQGTRLTVV.

The chain carries TRBV5-1 and TRBJ2-3, with 12 bases aligning to TRBD1. CDR1 and CDR2 from the germline V gene are SGHRS and YFSETQ. V gave up 3 bases and J gave up 2 bases; unmatched junction bases: 7. This CDR3 region has 17 residues. CDR3 in DNA: TGCGCCAGCAGCTGGGGACAGGGGGCAGGGGCCACAGATACGCAGTATTTT. Its translation: CASSWGQGAGATDTQYF.

The CDR3 bases are TGTGCCTGGACCCCCCTGGGACTTAATGACGAGCAGTACTTC. Its protein is CAWTPLGLNDEQYF. This rearrangement joins TRBV30 to TRBJ2-7; weak D call: TRBD2 (6 bases). The germline V gene has CDR1 GTSNPN and CDR2 SVGIG (reference sequence). V gave up 4 bases and J gave up 5 bases, with 18 bases separating them. CDR3 length: 14 residues.

The J gene is TRBJ1-1, the V gene TRBV11-3; D is ambiguous. The V and J ends lost 1 base and 1 base respectively, with 4 bases between them. This CDR3 region has 13 residues. From germline, CDR1 is SGHNT and CDR2 YENEEA. CDR3 nucleotides: TGTGCCAGCAGCTTAGGGGCGAACACTGAAGCTTTCTTT. Encoded protein: CASSLGANTEAFF.

V gene TRBV19 combines with J gene TRBJ2-2; 10 nucleotides line up with TRBD1. With 7 bases clipped from V and 6 bases from J, the junction kept 8 bases outside the gene matches. The CDR3 runs 15 residues. Germline V gene lookup returns CDR1 LNHDA and CDR2 SQIVND (reference sequence). The CDR3 sequence is CASKGQGKRSGELFF. The CDR3 bases are TGTGCCAGTAAGGGACAGGGGAAGAGGTCCGGGGAGCTGTTTTTT.

The gene calls are TRBV7-6 and TRBJ2-7, with 13 nucleotides matching TRBD2. J gave up 0 bases and V 5 bases, and 10 bases lay outside the gene matches. CDR3 length: 18 residues. Looked up from germline, CDR1 is SGHVS and CDR2 is FNYEAQ. The CDR3 reads CASSPGTSGALSSYEQYF. The CDR3 nucleotides read TGTGCCAGCAGCCCCGGGACTAGCGGGGCCTTAAGCTCCTACGAGCAGTACTTC.

This sequence joins TRBV11-2 and TRBJ1-5; TRBD1 matches at 7 bases. V shed 0 bases, J shed 5 bases, and the junction held 1 base outside the gene matches. The CDR3 is 14 amino acids. Germline V gene lookup returns CDR1 SGHAT and CDR2 FQNNGV. CDR3 residues: CASSLETGDQPQHF. CDR3 nucleotides: TGTGCCAGCAGCTTAGAAACAGGGGATCAGCCCCAGCATTTT.

In nucleotides, the CDR3 is TGTGCCAGCAGCTTACCCTCGGGGGGGCACCACGAGCAGTACTTC. It translates to CASSLPSGGHHEQYF. The V and J genes are TRBV5-6 and TRBJ2-7; 8 nucleotides align to TRBD2. Germline CDR1 is SGHDT and CDR2 is YYEEEE. The CDR3 has 15 amino acids. V lost 2 bases to trimming and J lost 5 bases; unmatched junction nucleotides: 9.

This chain joins TRBV6-5 and TRBJ1-1, with a tentative D call TRBD1 (6 bases). Germline V gene lookup returns CDR1 MNHEY and CDR2 SVGAGI. This CDR3 region has 14 residues. V was trimmed by 5 bases and J by 3 bases, leaving 13 bases between them. The CDR3 DNA is TGTGCCAGCAGTGGCAGGGGACCGGACACTGAAGCTTTCTTT. This translates into CASSGRGPDTEAFF.

This chain connects TRBV13 to TRBJ2-7; a possible D gene is TRBD1 (5 bases). The CDR3 spans 13 residues. Trimming stripped 5 bases from V and 7 bases from J, with 15 bases between. Germline CDR1 PRHDT, CDR2 FYEKMQ (reference sequence). CDR3 DNA: TGTGCCAGCAGCCAGGGCGCCCAGGGAGAGCAGTACTTC. Residues: CASSQGAQGEQYF.

The V call is TRBV29-1, the J call TRBJ1-3; the D gene is possibly TRBD1 (6 bases). There are 15 residues in the CDR3. Per germline, CDR1 SQVTM and CDR2 ANQGSEA. V gave up 6 bases and J gave up 0 bases, with 15 bases separating them. The CDR3 reads CSVDLGAVSGNTIYF. The CDR3 region has the DNA TGCAGCGTCGACCTGGGGGCAGTCTCTGGAAACACCATATATTTT.